Listed below are T cell receptor beta chains from one sample, sequenced in a study of CD8+CD57+ T cells in acquired aplastic anemia. TCRdb recomputed calls from the reads with MiXCR, one row per CDR3 protein. This sample carries around 150,000 distinct CDR3 sequences, 65% to 75% of them seen once, and the ten largest clones take around 45%. Sequences were obtained from sorted CD4+, CD8+, or CD8+CD57+ T cells (not recorded which) from PBMCs. The receptors originated from a human donor with aplastic anemia. Both conserved end residues are part of each CDR3. The order of the fields is CDR3 protein, V gene.

CASSEARLGGSGGYTF,TRBV2
CATSRDSGTYNEQFF,TRBV15
CASSLGVSSHMNTEAFF,TRBV7-8
CASRDVYGAPLHF,TRBV12-3/TRBV12-4
CASSGQWDTEAFF,TRBV2
CASSLEPGLPNEKLFF,TRBV27
CASSVAGGLSTGELFF,TRBV9
CSARDRTTTAAYGYTF,TRBV20-1
CSIPRLGKAFF,TRBV20-1
CASSIGTGEWDEQYF,TRBV19
CATSDINEQFF,TRBV24-1
CASSPDGSSYNEQFF,TRBV6-4
CASSILAGGNTEAFF,TRBV19
CASSSDRGNTEAFF,TRBV7-8
CSLLAAPRDTEAFF,TRBV20-1
CATRPGQLDTGELFF,TRBV24-1
CAISVGTGPEATQYF,TRBV10-3
CSVPGRMGRDYGYTF,TRBV29-1
CASSRIQNDETQYF,TRBV7-2
CASSPGYQETQYF,TRBV19
CASSEDRFSGNTIYF,TRBV6-6
CASRRTSGANAYEQYF,TRBV10-2
CATSDWDSNQPQHF,TRBV24-1
CASGRTAVGSPLHF,TRBV2
CASSRGNNYGYTF,TRBV19
CSARQGSYGYTF,TRBV20-1
CASSQGYQQYF,TRBV7-2
CASSLARGSGELFF,TRBV5-1
CSAKAPTDTQYF,TRBV20-1
CASSLTWAQPQHF,TRBV7-2
CSVEKSYSGNTEAFF,TRBV29-1
CASSPRGLSSYGYTF,TRBV7-2
CASSYLGGAYEQYF,TRBV6-5
CASSLTAAGPYEQYF,TRBV7-9
CASSLGAGGEETQYF,TRBV7-7
CATSLAGATYNEQFF,TRBV24-1
CASSLAGTYEQYF,TRBV7-2
CASSDSGTDYTF,TRBV6-4
CASFIAEETQYF,TRBV10-1
CASTGQEGKQPQHF,TRBV12-3/TRBV12-4
CSAAGELGISNGYTF,TRBV20-1
CASSLVGLAEETQYF,TRBV11-2
CASSLEWTGPQETQYF,TRBV5-1
CATSREAENSPLHF,TRBV15
CASSEYRGEQFF,TRBV25-1
CATSRHQGTQYF,TRBV15
CASRYAGTGVGYTF,TRBV27
CASSYGLTNSPLHF,TRBV10-3
CASSPGGPEQYF,TRBV25-1
CASSQPGTGQETQYF,TRBV4-2
CASSTLAGVYNEQFF,TRBV2
CASSLAGIDGYTF,TRBV5-6